The rows below give T cell receptor beta chains drawn from one sample of a study of T cell repertoires in cytomegalovirus infection. Their antigens remain unidentified. TCRdb itself ran the reads through MiXCR, one entry per CDR3 protein. This sample has about 500,000 distinct CDR3 sequences; roughly a third occur once, and the top ten carry about a sixth. The sample consisted of cultured PBMCs, taken from culture after CMV antigen stimulation. These receptors originate from a human donor in good health (CMV status not recorded). Some clones in this sample may be carry-over from other donors' samples. Both conserved end residues are part of each CDR3. Fields, in order: clone size, J gene, V gene, D gene, CDR3 protein, CDR3 DNA. The D gene is left open where the match is weak. Not every row has a clone size; where given, it reads once, few, many or a size class.

clone size: -; J gene: TRBJ1-5; V gene: TRBV27; D gene: -; CDR3 protein: CASSKKSGVSNQPQHF; CDR3 DNA: TGTGCCAGCAGTAAAAAGTCCGGGGTAAGCAATCAGCCCCAGCATTTT
clone size: many; J gene: TRBJ2-2; V gene: TRBV7-8; D gene: TRBD2; CDR3 protein: CASSSRLAGGNTGELFF; CDR3 DNA: TGTGCCAGCAGCTCCCGACTAGCGGGGGGGAACACCGGGGAGCTGTTTTTT
clone size: -; J gene: TRBJ2-7; V gene: TRBV7-6; D gene: -; CDR3 protein: CASSQTSDRNAYEQYF; CDR3 DNA: TGTGCCAGCAGTCAAACATCCGACAGGAATGCCTACGAGCAGTACTTC
clone size: -; J gene: TRBJ2-1; V gene: TRBV11-3; D gene: TRBD2; CDR3 protein: CASGLAEYNEQFF; CDR3 DNA: TGTGCCAGCGGACTAGCGGAGTACAATGAGCAGTTCTTC
clone size: few; J gene: TRBJ2-1; V gene: TRBV2; D gene: -; CDR3 protein: CASTPVGGNEQFF; CDR3 DNA: TGTGCCAGCACCCCGGTAGGGGGCAATGAGCAGTTCTTC
clone size: -; J gene: TRBJ2-3; V gene: TRBV29-1; D gene: TRBD2; CDR3 protein: CSVAGLAGVATDTQYF; CDR3 DNA: TGCAGCGTTGCGGGACTAGCGGGAGTCGCAACAGATACGCAGTATTTT
clone size: few; J gene: TRBJ1-5; V gene: TRBV7-2; D gene: -; CDR3 protein: CASTFGGGNQPQHF; CDR3 DNA: TGTGCCAGCACCTTCGGGGGGGGGAATCAGCCCCAGCATTTT
clone size: few; J gene: TRBJ1-1; V gene: TRBV19; D gene: -; CDR3 protein: CASSTLDTAGTEAFF; CDR3 DNA: TGTGCCAGTAGTACCCTGGACACGGCCGGGACTGAAGCTTTCTTT
clone size: few; J gene: TRBJ1-2; V gene: TRBV6-2/TRBV6-3; D gene: TRBD1; CDR3 protein: CASSTTGEGYTF; CDR3 DNA: TGTGCCAGCAGTACGACAGGGGAAGGCTACACCTTC
clone size: -; J gene: TRBJ1-1; V gene: TRBV10-3; D gene: TRBD1; CDR3 protein: CAISEGGSNTEAFF; CDR3 DNA: TGTGCCATCAGTGAAGGGGGCTCGAACACTGAAGCTTTCTTT
clone size: few; J gene: TRBJ2-3; V gene: TRBV4-3; D gene: TRBD1; CDR3 protein: CASSHGQGNTDTQYF; CDR3 DNA: TGCGCCAGCAGCCACGGACAGGGAAACACAGATACGCAGTATTTT
clone size: -; J gene: TRBJ2-7; V gene: TRBV12-3/TRBV12-4; D gene: -; CDR3 protein: CASSLALGETSYEQYF; CDR3 DNA: TGTGCCAGCAGTTTAGCGCTTGGCGAGACGAGCTACGAGCAGTACTTC
clone size: few; J gene: TRBJ2-5; V gene: TRBV7-2; D gene: -; CDR3 protein: CASSLDLNMKETQYF; CDR3 DNA: TGTGCCAGCAGCTTAGACCTAAATATGAAAGAGACCCAGTACTTC
clone size: -; J gene: TRBJ1-2; V gene: TRBV24-1; D gene: -; CDR3 protein: CATSDRTAGYTF; CDR3 DNA: TGTGCCACCAGTGATCGGACCGCCGGCTACACCTTC
clone size: -; J gene: TRBJ2-5; V gene: TRBV11-3; D gene: -; CDR3 protein: CASSLGTGMETQYF; CDR3 DNA: TGTGCCAGCAGCTTAGGAACAGGGATGGAGACCCAGTACTTC
clone size: few; J gene: TRBJ2-6; V gene: TRBV6-1; D gene: -; CDR3 protein: CASIKNNYRLSGANVLTF; CDR3 DNA: TGTGCCAGCATCAAAAATAATTATCGCCTATCTGGGGCCAACGTCCTGACTTTC
clone size: few; J gene: TRBJ2-4; V gene: TRBV7-2; D gene: -; CDR3 protein: CASSSKRIAKNIQYF; CDR3 DNA: TGTGCCAGCAGCTCGAAGCGAATAGCCAAAAACATTCAGTACTTC
clone size: -; J gene: TRBJ1-1; V gene: TRBV6-1; D gene: -; CDR3 protein: CASSEVAGRGTEAFF; CDR3 DNA: TGTGCCAGCAGTGAAGTAGCAGGACGAGGAACTGAAGCTTTCTTT
clone size: -; J gene: TRBJ2-5; V gene: TRBV6-1; D gene: -; CDR3 protein: CASSTGTAVGTQYF; CDR3 DNA: TGTGCCAGCAGTACCGGGACCGCGGTAGGGACCCAGTACTTC
clone size: many; J gene: TRBJ1-5; V gene: TRBV7-2; D gene: -; CDR3 protein: CASSYAPGSPSNQPQHF; CDR3 DNA: TGTGCCAGCAGCTACGCCCCCGGGTCCCCAAGCAATCAGCCCCAGCATTTT
clone size: -; J gene: TRBJ2-3; V gene: TRBV28; D gene: TRBD1; CDR3 protein: CASSLWNRGQASTDTQYF; CDR3 DNA: TGTGCCAGCAGTTTATGGAACAGGGGGCAAGCTAGCACAGATACGCAGTATTTT
clone size: -; J gene: TRBJ1-1; V gene: TRBV27; D gene: -; CDR3 protein: CASSFFQNTEAFF; CDR3 DNA: TGTGCCAGCAGTTTTTTCCAAAACACTGAAGCTTTCTTT
clone size: -; J gene: TRBJ2-3; V gene: TRBV7-8; D gene: -; CDR3 protein: CASSFPPVWPTDTQYF; CDR3 DNA: TGTGCCAGCAGCTTCCCCCCGGTTTGGCCCACAGATACGCAGTATTTT
clone size: -; J gene: TRBJ2-1; V gene: TRBV6-2/TRBV6-3; D gene: TRBD2; CDR3 protein: CASRSGLAGGYFYNEQFF; CDR3 DNA: TGTGCCAGCAGGTCGGGACTAGCGGGAGGGTATTTCTACAATGAGCAGTTCTTC
clone size: -; J gene: TRBJ1-2; V gene: TRBV30; D gene: TRBD1; CDR3 protein: CAHEGQGGVGYTF; CDR3 DNA: TGTGCCCACGAAGGACAGGGGGGTGTGGGCTACACCTTC
clone size: -; J gene: TRBJ1-1; V gene: TRBV7-6; D gene: TRBD1; CDR3 protein: CASSSQDFTTGPDTEAFF; CDR3 DNA: TGTGCCAGCAGCTCCCAAGACTTCACGACAGGGCCGGACACTGAAGCTTTCTTT
clone size: -; J gene: TRBJ1-1; V gene: TRBV12-3/TRBV12-4; D gene: TRBD1; CDR3 protein: CASSRTGNEAFF; CDR3 DNA: TGTGCCAGCAGTCGGACAGGGAATGAAGCTTTCTTT
clone size: -; J gene: TRBJ2-1; V gene: TRBV7-6; D gene: TRBD2; CDR3 protein: CASRLGTSGHNEQFF; CDR3 DNA: TGTGCCAGCAGACTCGGGACTAGCGGCCACAATGAGCAGTTCTTC
clone size: -; J gene: TRBJ2-1; V gene: TRBV6-1; D gene: -; CDR3 protein: CASSYRGTYNEQFF; CDR3 DNA: TGTGCCAGCAGTTACCGCGGGACCTACAATGAGCAGTTCTTC
clone size: few; J gene: TRBJ1-1; V gene: TRBV6-6; D gene: -; CDR3 protein: CASSLLYREAFF; CDR3 DNA: TGTGCCAGCAGCCTACTCTACAGGGAAGCTTTCTTT
clone size: -; J gene: TRBJ2-1; V gene: TRBV20-1; D gene: TRBD2; CDR3 protein: CSARGRLAGVNEQFF; CDR3 DNA: TGCAGTGCTAGGGGTAGACTAGCGGGGGTGAATGAGCAGTTCTTC
clone size: -; J gene: TRBJ2-5; V gene: TRBV19; D gene: TRBD2; CDR3 protein: CASKVGLAQETQYF; CDR3 DNA: TGTGCCAGTAAAGTAGGACTAGCACAAGAGACCCAGTACTTC
clone size: few; J gene: TRBJ2-7; V gene: TRBV27; D gene: -; CDR3 protein: CASSASGLSGSYEQYF; CDR3 DNA: TGTGCCAGCAGTGCGTCGGGACTTTCGGGATCCTACGAGCAGTACTTC
clone size: few; J gene: TRBJ2-1; V gene: TRBV7-3; D gene: TRBD2; CDR3 protein: CASSPAGTSGDNEQFF; CDR3 DNA: TGTGCCAGCAGCCCCGCCGGGACTAGCGGAGACAATGAGCAGTTCTTC
clone size: -; J gene: TRBJ1-3; V gene: TRBV6-2/TRBV6-3; D gene: -; CDR3 protein: CASTPGPYSGNTIYF; CDR3 DNA: TGTGCCAGCACGCCAGGACCTTACTCTGGAAACACCATATATTTT
clone size: once; J gene: TRBJ1-2; V gene: TRBV6-5; D gene: TRBD1; CDR3 protein: CASSYVDTGGSSYGYTF; CDR3 DNA: TGTGCCAGCAGTTACGTTGATACAGGGGGCTCGAGCTATGGCTACACCTTC
clone size: few; J gene: TRBJ2-1; V gene: TRBV4-1; D gene: -; CDR3 protein: CASSQPYGSRDEQFF; CDR3 DNA: TGCGCCAGCAGCCAACCTTACGGGAGTCGGGATGAGCAGTTCTTC
clone size: -; J gene: TRBJ2-7; V gene: TRBV28; D gene: TRBD2; CDR3 protein: CASSLAGVPHEQYF; CDR3 DNA: TGTGCCAGCAGTCTAGCGGGAGTCCCCCACGAGCAGTACTTC
clone size: once; J gene: TRBJ2-5; V gene: TRBV30; D gene: -; CDR3 protein: CAWSPNQETQYF; CDR3 DNA: TGTGCCTGGAGTCCAAACCAAGAGACCCAGTACTTC
clone size: -; J gene: TRBJ2-3; V gene: TRBV7-2; D gene: TRBD2; CDR3 protein: CASSVIAGYGDTQYF; CDR3 DNA: TGTGCCAGCAGCGTAATAGCGGGATACGGAGATACGCAGTATTTT
clone size: -; J gene: TRBJ1-4; V gene: TRBV27; D gene: -; CDR3 protein: CASRRGSTNEKLFF; CDR3 DNA: TGTGCCAGCAGGAGGGGGTCCACTAATGAAAAACTGTTTTTT
clone size: -; J gene: TRBJ2-7; V gene: TRBV4-2; D gene: -; CDR3 protein: CASSQESEYEQYF; CDR3 DNA: TGTGCCAGCAGCCAAGAGTCGGAATACGAGCAGTACTTC
clone size: -; J gene: TRBJ1-2; V gene: TRBV24-1; D gene: -; CDR3 protein: CATSTTGDPDYGYTF; CDR3 DNA: TGTGCCACCAGTACGACTGGGGACCCAGACTATGGCTACACCTTC
clone size: -; J gene: TRBJ2-1; V gene: TRBV7-9; D gene: -; CDR3 protein: CASSSEDWLNEQFF; CDR3 DNA: TGTGCCAGCAGCTCAGAGGACTGGCTCAATGAGCAGTTCTTC
clone size: -; J gene: TRBJ2-7; V gene: TRBV28; D gene: -; CDR3 protein: CASNFAGLRNTYEQYF; CDR3 DNA: TGTGCCAGCAACTTCGCGGGACTGCGAAACACCTACGAGCAGTACTTC
clone size: many; J gene: TRBJ1-3; V gene: TRBV7-2; D gene: -; CDR3 protein: CASSLGHSGNTIYF; CDR3 DNA: TGTGCCAGCAGCTTAGGTCACTCTGGAAACACCATATATTTT
clone size: -; J gene: TRBJ2-7; V gene: TRBV27; D gene: TRBD1; CDR3 protein: CASRFRTGTYEQYF; CDR3 DNA: TGTGCCAGCAGATTCCGGACAGGGACCTACGAGCAGTACTTC
clone size: few; J gene: TRBJ1-1; V gene: TRBV7-2; D gene: -; CDR3 protein: CASSQTRGWGTEAFF; CDR3 DNA: TGTGCCAGCAGCCAAACCCGGGGCTGGGGCACTGAAGCTTTCTTT
clone size: -; J gene: TRBJ2-1; V gene: TRBV7-6; D gene: TRBD2; CDR3 protein: CASGRWAGEPLDEQFF; CDR3 DNA: TGTGCCAGTGGTCGGTGGGCGGGAGAGCCCCTCGATGAGCAGTTCTTC
clone size: -; J gene: TRBJ2-1; V gene: TRBV29-1; D gene: TRBD1; CDR3 protein: CSVDSGQGIFGEQFF; CDR3 DNA: TGCAGCGTTGATTCGGGACAGGGAATCTTCGGTGAGCAGTTCTTC
clone size: few; J gene: TRBJ2-5; V gene: TRBV12-3/TRBV12-4; D gene: -; CDR3 protein: CASRTHWDKEETQYF; CDR3 DNA: TGTGCCAGCAGAACCCACTGGGACAAAGAAGAGACCCAGTACTTC
clone size: few; J gene: TRBJ2-2; V gene: TRBV27; D gene: TRBD1; CDR3 protein: CASQNLMDRDTGELFF; CDR3 DNA: TGTGCCAGCCAAAATCTAATGGACAGGGACACCGGGGAGCTGTTTTTT
clone size: few; J gene: TRBJ2-1; V gene: TRBV11-2; D gene: -; CDR3 protein: CASSLGAGRPYNEQFF; CDR3 DNA: TGTGCCAGCAGCTTAGGGGCGGGACGGCCATACAATGAGCAGTTCTTC
clone size: -; J gene: TRBJ1-5; V gene: TRBV19; D gene: TRBD1; CDR3 protein: CASTGGRGQGSFYSNQPQHF; CDR3 DNA: TGTGCCAGTACGGGGGGTCGGGGACAGGGGTCTTTTTATAGCAATCAGCCCCAGCATTTT
clone size: few; J gene: TRBJ1-1; V gene: TRBV28; D gene: -; CDR3 protein: CASSGASGGNTEAFF; CDR3 DNA: TGTGCCAGCAGCGGGGCTTCGGGTGGGAACACTGAAGCTTTCTTT
clone size: -; J gene: TRBJ1-1; V gene: TRBV6-1; D gene: TRBD1; CDR3 protein: CAMGQGGTEAFF; CDR3 DNA: TGTGCCATGGGGCAGGGGGGCACTGAAGCTTTCTTT
clone size: few; J gene: TRBJ2-1; V gene: TRBV6-5; D gene: TRBD2; CDR3 protein: CASSPRVGLAVNEQFF; CDR3 DNA: TGTGCCAGCAGCCCACGTGTGGGACTAGCGGTCAATGAGCAGTTCTTC
clone size: -; J gene: TRBJ2-1; V gene: TRBV20-1; D gene: -; CDR3 protein: CSAPRGGEQGNEQFF; CDR3 DNA: TGCAGTGCGCCGAGGGGGGGCGAGCAGGGCAATGAGCAGTTCTTC